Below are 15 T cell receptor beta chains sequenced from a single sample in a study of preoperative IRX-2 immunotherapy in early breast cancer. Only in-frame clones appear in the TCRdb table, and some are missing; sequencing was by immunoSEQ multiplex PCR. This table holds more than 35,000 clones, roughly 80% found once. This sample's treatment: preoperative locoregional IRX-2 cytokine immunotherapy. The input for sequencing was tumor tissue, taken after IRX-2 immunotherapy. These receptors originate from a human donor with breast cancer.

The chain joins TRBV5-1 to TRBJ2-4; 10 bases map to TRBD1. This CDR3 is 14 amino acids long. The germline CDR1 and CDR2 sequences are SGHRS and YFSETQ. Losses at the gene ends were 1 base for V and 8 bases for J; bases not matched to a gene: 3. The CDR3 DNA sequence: TGCGCCAGCAGCTTGACAGGGACAGGGGACATTCAGTACTTC. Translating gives CASSLTGTGDIQYF.

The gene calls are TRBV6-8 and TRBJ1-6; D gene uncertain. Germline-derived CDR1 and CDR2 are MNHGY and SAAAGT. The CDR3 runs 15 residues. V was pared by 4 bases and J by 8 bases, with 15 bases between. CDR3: CASSLRPRVDSPLHF. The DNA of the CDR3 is TGTGCCAGCAGTTTACGGCCAAGGGTAGATTCACCCCTCCACTTT.

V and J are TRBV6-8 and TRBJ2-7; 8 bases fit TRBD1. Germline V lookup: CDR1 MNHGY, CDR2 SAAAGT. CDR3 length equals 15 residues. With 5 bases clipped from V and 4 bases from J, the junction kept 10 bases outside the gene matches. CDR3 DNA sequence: TGTGCCAGCAGTACACTTCCGGGACAGGAGTACGAGCAGTACTTC. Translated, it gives CASSTLPGQEYEQYF.

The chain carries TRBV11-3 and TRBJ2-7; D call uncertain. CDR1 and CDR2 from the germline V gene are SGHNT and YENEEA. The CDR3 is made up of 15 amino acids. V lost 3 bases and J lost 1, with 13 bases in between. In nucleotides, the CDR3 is TGTGCCAGCAGCTTGGCTCCCCGAATATCCTACGAGCAGTACTTC. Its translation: CASSLAPRISYEQYF.

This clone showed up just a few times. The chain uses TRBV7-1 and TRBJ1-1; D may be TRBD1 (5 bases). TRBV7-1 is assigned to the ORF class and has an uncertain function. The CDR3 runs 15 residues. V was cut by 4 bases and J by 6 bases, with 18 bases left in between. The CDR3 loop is CASSLGGPRGPEAFF. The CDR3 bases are TGTGCCAGCAGCTTGGGGGGACCTAGAGGCCCTGAAGCTTTCTTT.

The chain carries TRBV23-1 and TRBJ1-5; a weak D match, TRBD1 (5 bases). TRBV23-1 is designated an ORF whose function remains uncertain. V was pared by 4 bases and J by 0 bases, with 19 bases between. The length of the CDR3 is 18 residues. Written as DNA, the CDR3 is TGCGCCAGCAGTCCACGGGAGCAGGGAGCTCCTAGCAATCAGCCCCAGCATTTT. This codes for CASSPREQGAPSNQPQHF.

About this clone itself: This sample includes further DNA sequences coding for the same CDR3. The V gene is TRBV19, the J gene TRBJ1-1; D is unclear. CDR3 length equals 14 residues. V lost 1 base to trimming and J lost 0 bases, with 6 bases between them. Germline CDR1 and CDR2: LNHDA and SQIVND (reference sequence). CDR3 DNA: TGTGCCAGTAGTATAGTCGGCCTGAACACTGAAGCTTTCTTT. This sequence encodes CASSIVGLNTEAFF.

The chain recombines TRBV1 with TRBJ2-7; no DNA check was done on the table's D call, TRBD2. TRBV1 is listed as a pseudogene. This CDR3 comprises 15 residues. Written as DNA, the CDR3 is TGCGCCAGCAGCCAAGGCGGGCTAGGCTCCTACGAGCAGTACTTC. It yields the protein CASSQGGLGSYEQYF.

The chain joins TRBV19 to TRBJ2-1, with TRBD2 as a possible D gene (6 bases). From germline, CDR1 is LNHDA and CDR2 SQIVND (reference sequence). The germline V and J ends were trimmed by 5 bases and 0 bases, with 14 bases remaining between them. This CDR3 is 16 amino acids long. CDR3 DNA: TGTGCCAGTAGTTATGATGGGGGGAGCTCCTACAATGAGCAGTTCTTC. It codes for CASSYDGGSSYNEQFF.

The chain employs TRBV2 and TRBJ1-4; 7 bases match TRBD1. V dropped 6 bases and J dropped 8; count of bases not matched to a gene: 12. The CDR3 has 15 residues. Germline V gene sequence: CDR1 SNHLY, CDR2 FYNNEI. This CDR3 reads CASSATQGRGEKLFF. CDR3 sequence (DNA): TGTGCCAGCAGCGCAACACAGGGCAGGGGGGAAAAACTGTTTTTT. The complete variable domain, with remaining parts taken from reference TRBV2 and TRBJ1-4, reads EPEVTQTPSHQVTQMGQEVILRCVPISNHLYFYWYRQILGQKVEFLVSFYNNEISEKSEIFDDQFSVERPDGSNFTLKIRSTKLEDSAMYFCASSATQGRGEKLFFGSGTQLSVL.

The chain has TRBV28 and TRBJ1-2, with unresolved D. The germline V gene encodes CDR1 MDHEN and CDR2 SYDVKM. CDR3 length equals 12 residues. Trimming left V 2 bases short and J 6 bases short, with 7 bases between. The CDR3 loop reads CASSLRADGYTF. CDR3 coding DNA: TGTGCCAGCAGTTTACGGGCGGATGGCTACACCTTC.

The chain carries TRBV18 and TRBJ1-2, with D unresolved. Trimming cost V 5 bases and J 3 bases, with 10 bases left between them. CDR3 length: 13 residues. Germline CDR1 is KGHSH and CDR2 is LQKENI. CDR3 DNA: TGTGCCAGCTCAGCCTCCGAGGACTATGGCTACACCTTC. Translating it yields CASSASEDYGYTF. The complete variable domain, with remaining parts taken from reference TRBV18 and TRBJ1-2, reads NAGVMQNPRHLVRRRGQEARLRCSPMKGHSHVYWYRQLPEEGLKFMVYLQKENIIDESGMPKERFSAEFPKEGPSILRIQQVVRGDSAAYFCASSASEDYGYTFGSGTRLTVV.

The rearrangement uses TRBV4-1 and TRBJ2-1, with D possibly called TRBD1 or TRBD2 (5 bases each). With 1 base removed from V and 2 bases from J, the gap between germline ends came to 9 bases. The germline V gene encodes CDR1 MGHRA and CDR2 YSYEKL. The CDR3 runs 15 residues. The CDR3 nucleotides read TGCGCCAGCAGCCAAGGGGGGACCCCCTACAATGAGCAGTTCTTC. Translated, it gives CASSQGGTPYNEQFF.

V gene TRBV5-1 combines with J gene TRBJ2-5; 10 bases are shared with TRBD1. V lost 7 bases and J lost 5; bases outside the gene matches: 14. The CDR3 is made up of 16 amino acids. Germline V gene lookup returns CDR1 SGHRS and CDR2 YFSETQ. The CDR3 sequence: CASGSTGGAVRETQYF. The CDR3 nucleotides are TGCGCCAGCGGATCGACAGGGGGCGCCGTACGGGAGACCCAGTACTTC. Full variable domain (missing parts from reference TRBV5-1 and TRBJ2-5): KAGVTQTPRYLIKTRGQQVTLSCSPISGHRSVSWYQQTPGQGLQFLFEYFSETQRNKGNFPGRFSGRQFSNSRSEMNVSTLELGDSALYLCASGSTGGAVRETQYFGPGTRLLVL.

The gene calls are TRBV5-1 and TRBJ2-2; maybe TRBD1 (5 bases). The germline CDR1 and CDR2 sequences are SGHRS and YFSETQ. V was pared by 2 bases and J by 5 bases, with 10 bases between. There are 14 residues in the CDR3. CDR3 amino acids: CASSLGDRTGELFF. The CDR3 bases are TGCGCCAGCAGCTTAGGGGATCGGACCGGGGAGCTGTTTTTT.